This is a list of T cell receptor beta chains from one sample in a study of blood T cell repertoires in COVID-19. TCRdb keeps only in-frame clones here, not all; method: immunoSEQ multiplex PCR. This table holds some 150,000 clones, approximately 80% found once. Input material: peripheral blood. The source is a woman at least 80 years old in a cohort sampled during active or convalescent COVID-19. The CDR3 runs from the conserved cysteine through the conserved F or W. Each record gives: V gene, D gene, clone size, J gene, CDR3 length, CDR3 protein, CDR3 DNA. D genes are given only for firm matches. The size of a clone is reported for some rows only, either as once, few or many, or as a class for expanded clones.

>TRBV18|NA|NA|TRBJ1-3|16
CASSIRQAASGNTIYF
TGTGCCAGCTCAATCCGACAGGCCGCCTCTGGAAACACCATATATTTT
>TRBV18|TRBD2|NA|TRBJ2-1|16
CASSRAAGLGFNEQFF
TGTGCCAGCTCACGCGCAGCGGGACTAGGTTTCAATGAGCAGTTCTTC
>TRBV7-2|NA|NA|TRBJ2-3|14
CASSLRQGADTQYF
TGTGCCAGCAGCTTAAGGCAGGGCGCAGATACGCAGTATTTT
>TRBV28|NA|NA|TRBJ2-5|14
CASSLSPGRKTQYF
TGTGCCAGCAGTTTATCCCCAGGAAGGAAGACCCAGTACTTC
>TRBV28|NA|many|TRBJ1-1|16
CASSLFAGRLNTEAFF
TGTGCCAGCAGTTTGTTCGCAGGCCGGTTGAACACTGAAGCTTTCTTT
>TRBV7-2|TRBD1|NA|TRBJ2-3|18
CASSPQRTGMSSTDTQYF
TGTGCCAGCAGCCCTCAGAGGACAGGGATGTCTAGCACAGATACGCAGTATTTT
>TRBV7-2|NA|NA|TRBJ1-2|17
CASSLYGRPREGYGYTF
TGTGCCAGCAGCTTATATGGCAGGCCCCGCGAGGGCTATGGCTACACCTTC
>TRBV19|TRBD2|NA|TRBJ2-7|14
CASSIGGASYEQYF
TGTGCCAGTAGTATCGGGGGGGCATCCTACGAGCAGTACTTC
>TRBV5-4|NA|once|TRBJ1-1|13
CASSKDYRTEAFF
TGTGCCAGCAGCAAGGACTATAGGACTGAAGCTTTCTTT
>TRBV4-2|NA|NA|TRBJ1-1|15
CASSRDGRDDTEAFF
TGTGCCAGTTCCCGAGATGGGCGGGATGACACTGAAGCTTTCTTT
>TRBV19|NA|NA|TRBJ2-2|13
CASRTRDTGELFF
TGTGCCAGTAGAACTAGAGACACCGGGGAGCTGTTTTTT
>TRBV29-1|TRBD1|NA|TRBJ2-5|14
CSANPGQVTETQYF
TGCAGCGCAAACCCGGGACAGGTTACAGAGACCCAGTACTTC
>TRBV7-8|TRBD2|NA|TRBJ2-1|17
CASSNAGGGGPYNEQFF
TGTGCCAGCAGTAATGCTGGCGGGGGGGGCCCCTACAATGAGCAGTTCTTC
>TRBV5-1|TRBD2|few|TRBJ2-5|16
CASSLAGLAGDKTQYF
TGCGCCAGCAGCTTGGCCGGACTAGCGGGGGACAAGACCCAGTACTTC
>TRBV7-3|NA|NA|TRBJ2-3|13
CASSLSDWNTQYF
TGTGCCAGCAGCCTCTCGGACTGGAATACGCAGTATTTT
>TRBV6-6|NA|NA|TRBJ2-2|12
CASSYLSGELFF
TGTGCCAGCAGTTATCTGTCCGGGGAGCTGTTTTTT
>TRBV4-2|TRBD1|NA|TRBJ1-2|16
CASSRKGQGASYGYTF
TGTGCCAGCAGCCGGAAGGGACAGGGGGCCTCCTATGGCTACACCTTC
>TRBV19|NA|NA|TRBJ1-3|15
CASMVGQSSGNTIYF
TGTGCCAGTATGGTCGGACAGAGCTCTGGAAACACCATATATTTT
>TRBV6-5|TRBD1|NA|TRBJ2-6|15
CASSGTGAGANVLTF
TGTGCCAGCAGCGGGACAGGGGCTGGGGCCAACGTCCTGACTTTC
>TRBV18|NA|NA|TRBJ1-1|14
CASSPISRNTEAFF
TGTGCCAGCTCACCAATATCCAGGAACACTGAAGCTTTCTTT
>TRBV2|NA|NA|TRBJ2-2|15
CASSPFGGNTGELFF
TGTGCCAGCAGCCCTTTTGGAGGTAACACCGGGGAGCTGTTTTTT